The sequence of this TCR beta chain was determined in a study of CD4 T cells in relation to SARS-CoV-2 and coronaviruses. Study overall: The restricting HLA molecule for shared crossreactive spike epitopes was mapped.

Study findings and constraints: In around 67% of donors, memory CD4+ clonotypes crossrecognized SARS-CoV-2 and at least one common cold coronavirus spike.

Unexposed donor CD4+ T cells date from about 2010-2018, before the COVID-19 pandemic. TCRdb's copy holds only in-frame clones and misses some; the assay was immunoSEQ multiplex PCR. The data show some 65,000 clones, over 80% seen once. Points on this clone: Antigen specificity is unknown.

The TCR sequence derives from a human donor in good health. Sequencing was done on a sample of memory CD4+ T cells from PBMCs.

CDR3 in amino acids: CASRQGPNEKLFF. CDR3 nucleotide sequence: TGTGCCAGCAGACAGGGCCCTAATGAAAAACTGTTTTTT. The V gene is TRBV28, the J gene TRBJ1-4; tentatively, D is TRBD1 (6 bases). V gave up 6 bases and J gave up 3 bases, with 8 bases separating them. CDR1 and CDR2 (germline): MDHEN, SYDVKM. The CDR3 extends over 13 amino acids.